A selection of T cell receptor beta chains follows, all from one sample in a study of control samples from healthy donors and cancer patients. Only in-frame clones appear in the TCRdb table, and some are missing; sequencing was by immunoSEQ multiplex PCR. Of over 60,000 clones in the sample, 85% are singletons; the top ten hold roughly 6%. Specimen: blood. These receptors were collected from a middle-aged man in good health. CDR3s include the opening cysteine and the closing phenylalanine or tryptophan. Each record gives: D gene, V gene, CDR3 protein. D genes are given only for firm matches.

-,TRBV5-1,CASSLEVAFEAFF
-,TRBV5-4,CASSPTTDSTYEQYF
-,TRBV27,CASSPKGLLLSSYNSPLHF
-,TRBV9,CASSVGQTFQPQHF
TRBD2,TRBV18,CASSPTSGSLSGELFF
TRBD1,TRBV7-9,CASSSVKDRVPTEAFF
TRBD1,TRBV24-1,CATSQTGDPGNTIYF
TRBD1,TRBV6-5,CASSYSDRRTGELFF
-,TRBV18,CASSPQGAGRETQYF
TRBD2,TRBV9,CASSPSWTSGGQETQYF
-,TRBV11-2,CASSLVRGRNTEAFF
-,TRBV7-2,CASSVRGTNEKLFF
TRBD1,TRBV5-1,CASSSSGGREPQHF
-,TRBV6-5,CASSKQGPDSPLHF
-,TRBV4-1,CASSQGASRNTEAFF
-,TRBV24-1,CATSESRSHGNTIYF
-,TRBV29-1,CSVEIAGSEAFF